This TCR beta chain was captured in a study of T-cell memory formation after mild COVID-19. Study-level results: Mainly CM and EM harbored the contracting CD4+ clones; mainly EMRA harbored the CD8+ ones.

The CDR3 covers 15 residues. The J segment lost 4 bases and the V segment lost 3 bases, leaving 9 bases of the junction unmatched. CDR1 and CDR2 from the germline V gene are LGHNA and YSLEER. This clonotype was detected a few times. The antigen is unknown. MiXCR, run by TCRdb on the 5' RACE reads, gives a single entry per CDR3 protein. The table records about 410,000 distinct CDR3 sequences, roughly 17% of them present only once. The genes are TRBV4-3 and TRBJ2-7; 7 nucleotides line up with TRBD1. The clonotype comes from a man aged 18 to 35 who had mild COVID-19 (a few samples of this study predate the infection). Cell type and time point are not known. Sequenced: PBMCs or a T cell subset sorted from them (not recorded which). The chain's CDR3 is CASSQGPTGLYEQYF. The CDR3 DNA sequence: TGCGCCAGCAGCCAGGGCCCGACAGGGTTGTACGAGCAGTACTTC.